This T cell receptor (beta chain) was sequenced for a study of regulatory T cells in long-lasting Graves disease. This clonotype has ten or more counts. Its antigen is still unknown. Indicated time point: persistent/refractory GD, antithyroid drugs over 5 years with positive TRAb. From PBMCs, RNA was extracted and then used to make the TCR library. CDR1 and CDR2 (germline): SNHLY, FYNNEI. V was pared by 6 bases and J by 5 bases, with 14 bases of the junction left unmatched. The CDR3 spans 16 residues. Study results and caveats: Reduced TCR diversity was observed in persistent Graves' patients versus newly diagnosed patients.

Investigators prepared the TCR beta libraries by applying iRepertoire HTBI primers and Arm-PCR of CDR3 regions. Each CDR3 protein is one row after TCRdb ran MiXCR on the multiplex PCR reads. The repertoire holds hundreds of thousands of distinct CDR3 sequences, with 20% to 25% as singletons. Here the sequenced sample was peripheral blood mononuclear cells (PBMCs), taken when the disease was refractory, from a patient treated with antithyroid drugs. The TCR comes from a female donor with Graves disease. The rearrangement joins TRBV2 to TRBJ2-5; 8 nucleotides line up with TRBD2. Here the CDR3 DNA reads TGTGCCAGCAGCGAATTATCCGGGACTAGTCGGGAGACCCAGTACTTC. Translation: CASSELSGTSRETQYF.